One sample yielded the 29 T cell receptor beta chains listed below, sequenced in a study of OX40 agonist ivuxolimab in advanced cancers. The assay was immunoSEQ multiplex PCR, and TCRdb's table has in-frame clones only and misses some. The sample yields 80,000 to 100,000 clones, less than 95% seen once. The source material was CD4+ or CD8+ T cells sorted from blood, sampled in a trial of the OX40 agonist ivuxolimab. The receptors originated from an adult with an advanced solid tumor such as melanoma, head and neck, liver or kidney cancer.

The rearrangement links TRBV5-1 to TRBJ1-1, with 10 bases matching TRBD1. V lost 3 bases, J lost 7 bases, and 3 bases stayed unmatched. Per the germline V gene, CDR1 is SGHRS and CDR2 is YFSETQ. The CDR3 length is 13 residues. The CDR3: CASSSGQGSEAFF. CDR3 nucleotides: TGCGCCAGCAGCTCGGGACAGGGGAGTGAAGCTTTCTTT. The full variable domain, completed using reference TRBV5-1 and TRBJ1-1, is KAGVTQTPRYLIKTRGQQVTLSCSPISGHRSVSWYQQTPGQGLQFLFEYFSETQRNKGNFPGRFSGRQFSNSRSEMNVSTLELGDSALYLCASSSGQGSEAFFGQGTRLTVV.

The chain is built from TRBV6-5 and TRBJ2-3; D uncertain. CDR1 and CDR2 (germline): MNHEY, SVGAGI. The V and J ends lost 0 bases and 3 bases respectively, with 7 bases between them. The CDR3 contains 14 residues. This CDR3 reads CASSYSGVTDTQYF. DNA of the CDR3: TGTGCCAGCAGTTACTCGGGCGTAACAGATACGCAGTATTTT.

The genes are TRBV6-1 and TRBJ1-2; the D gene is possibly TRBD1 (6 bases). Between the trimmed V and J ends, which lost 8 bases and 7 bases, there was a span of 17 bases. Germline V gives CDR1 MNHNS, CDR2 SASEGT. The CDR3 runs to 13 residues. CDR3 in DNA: TGTGCCAGCGACCGGTGGGGGGGGCTTGGCTACACCTTC. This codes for CASDRWGGLGYTF.

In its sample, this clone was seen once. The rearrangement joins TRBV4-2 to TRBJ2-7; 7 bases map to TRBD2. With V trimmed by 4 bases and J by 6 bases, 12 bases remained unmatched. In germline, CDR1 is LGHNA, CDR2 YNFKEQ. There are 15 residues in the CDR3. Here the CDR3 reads CASSPRTGAGFEQYF. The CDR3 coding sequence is TGTGCCAGCAGCCCTCGGACCGGAGCGGGGTTCGAGCAGTACTTC.

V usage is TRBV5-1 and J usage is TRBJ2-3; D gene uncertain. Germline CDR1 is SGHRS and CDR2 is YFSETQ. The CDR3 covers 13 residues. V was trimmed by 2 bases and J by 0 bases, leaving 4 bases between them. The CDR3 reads CASSFSSTDTQYF. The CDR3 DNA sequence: TGCGCCAGCAGCTTTTCTAGCACAGATACGCAGTATTTT.

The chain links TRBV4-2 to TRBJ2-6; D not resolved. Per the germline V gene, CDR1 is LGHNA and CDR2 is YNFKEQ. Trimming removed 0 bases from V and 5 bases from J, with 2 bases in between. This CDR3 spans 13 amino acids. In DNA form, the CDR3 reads TGTGCCAGCAGCCAAGAAAGGGCCAACGTCCTGACTTTC. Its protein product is CASSQERANVLTF.

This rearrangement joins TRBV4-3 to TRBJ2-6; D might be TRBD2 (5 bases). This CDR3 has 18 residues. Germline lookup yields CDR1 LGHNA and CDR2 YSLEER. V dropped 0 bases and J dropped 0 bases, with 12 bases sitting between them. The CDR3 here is CASSQDRTTSSGANVLTF. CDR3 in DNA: TGCGCCAGCAGCCAAGACAGAACCACTAGCTCTGGGGCCAACGTCCTGACTTTC.

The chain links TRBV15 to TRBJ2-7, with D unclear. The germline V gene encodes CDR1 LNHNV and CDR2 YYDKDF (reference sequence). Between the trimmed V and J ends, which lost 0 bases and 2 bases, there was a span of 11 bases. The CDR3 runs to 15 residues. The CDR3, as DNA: TGTGCCACCAGCAGAGATGTGGCGCAACCCTACGAGCAGTACTTC. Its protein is CATSRDVAQPYEQYF. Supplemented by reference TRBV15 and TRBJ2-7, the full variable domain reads DAMVIQNPRYQVTQFGKPVTLSCSQTLNHNVMYWYQQKSSQAPKLLFHYYDKDFNNEADTPDNFQSRRPNTSFCFLDIRSPGLGDTAMYLCATSRDVAQPYEQYFGPGTRLTVT.

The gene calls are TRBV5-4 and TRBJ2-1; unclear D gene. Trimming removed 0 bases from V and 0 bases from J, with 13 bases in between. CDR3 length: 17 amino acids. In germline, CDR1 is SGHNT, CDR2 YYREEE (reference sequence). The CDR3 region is CASSLASVLGSYNEQFF. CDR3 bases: TGTGCCAGCAGCTTGGCAAGCGTCTTAGGCTCCTACAATGAGCAGTTCTTC.

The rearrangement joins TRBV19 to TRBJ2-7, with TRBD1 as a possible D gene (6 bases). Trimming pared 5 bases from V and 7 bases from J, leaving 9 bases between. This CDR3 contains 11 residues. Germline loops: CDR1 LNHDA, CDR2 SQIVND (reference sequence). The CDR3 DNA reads TGTGCCAGTAGTCTCGGACAGGAGCAGTACTTC. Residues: CASSLGQEQYF.

CDR3 residues: CASSLGSEPTFGQYF. In DNA form, the CDR3 reads TGCGCCAGCAGCTTGGGGTCAGAACCTACATTCGGGCAGTACTTC. The rearrangement links TRBV5-1 to TRBJ2-7; D unclear. The CDR3 is 15 amino acids. Trimming shortened V by 0 bases and J by 9 bases, and 19 bases separated the two germline ends. CDR1 and CDR2 (germline): SGHRS, YFSETQ.

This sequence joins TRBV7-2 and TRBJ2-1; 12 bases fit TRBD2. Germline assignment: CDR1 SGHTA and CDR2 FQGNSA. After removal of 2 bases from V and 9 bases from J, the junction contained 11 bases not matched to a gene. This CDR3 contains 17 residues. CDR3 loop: CASSLSLLAGGSSEQFF. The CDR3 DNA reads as TGTGCCAGCAGCTTATCACTACTAGCGGGAGGTTCCAGTGAGCAGTTCTTC.

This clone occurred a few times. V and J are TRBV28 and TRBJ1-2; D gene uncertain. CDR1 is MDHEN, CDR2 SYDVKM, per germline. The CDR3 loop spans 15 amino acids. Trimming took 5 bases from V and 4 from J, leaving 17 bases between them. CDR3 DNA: TGTGCCAGCAGTGGGAATAGGCGGACTTTCTATGGCTACACCTTC. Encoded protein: CASSGNRRTFYGYTF.

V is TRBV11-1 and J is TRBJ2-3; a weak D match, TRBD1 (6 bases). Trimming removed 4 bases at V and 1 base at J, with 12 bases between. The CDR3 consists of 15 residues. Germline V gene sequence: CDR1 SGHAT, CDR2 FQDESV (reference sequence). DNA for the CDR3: TGTGCCAGCAGCTCGAGACAGGACGGCACAGATACGCAGTATTTT. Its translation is CASSSRQDGTDTQYF.

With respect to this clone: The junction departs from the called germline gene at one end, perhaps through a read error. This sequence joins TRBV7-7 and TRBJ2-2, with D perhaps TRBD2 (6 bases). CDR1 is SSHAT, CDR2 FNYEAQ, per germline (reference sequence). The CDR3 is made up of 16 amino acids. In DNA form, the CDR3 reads TGTGCTAGCAGCCGACCAGCGGGCACGAACACCGGGGAGCTGTTTTTT. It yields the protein CASSRPAGTNTGELFF.

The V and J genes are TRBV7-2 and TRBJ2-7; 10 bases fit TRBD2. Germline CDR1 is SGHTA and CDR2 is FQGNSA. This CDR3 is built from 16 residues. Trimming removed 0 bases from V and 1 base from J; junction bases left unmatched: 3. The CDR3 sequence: CASSLAPSGGSYEQYF. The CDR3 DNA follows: TGTGCCAGCAGCTTAGCGCCTAGCGGGGGATCCTACGAGCAGTACTTC.

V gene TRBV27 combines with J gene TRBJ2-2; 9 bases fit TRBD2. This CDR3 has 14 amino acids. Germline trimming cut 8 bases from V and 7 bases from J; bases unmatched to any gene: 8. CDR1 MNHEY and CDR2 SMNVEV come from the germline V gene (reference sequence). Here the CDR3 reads CASRAGGEGGELFF. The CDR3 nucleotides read TGTGCCAGCCGGGCGGGAGGGGAAGGCGGGGAGCTGTTTTTT.

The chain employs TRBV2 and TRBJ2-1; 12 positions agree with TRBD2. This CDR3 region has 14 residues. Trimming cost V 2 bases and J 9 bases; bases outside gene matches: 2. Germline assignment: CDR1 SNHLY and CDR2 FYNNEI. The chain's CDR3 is CASSERLAGVEQFF. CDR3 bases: TGTGCCAGCAGTGAAAGACTAGCGGGAGTTGAGCAGTTCTTC.

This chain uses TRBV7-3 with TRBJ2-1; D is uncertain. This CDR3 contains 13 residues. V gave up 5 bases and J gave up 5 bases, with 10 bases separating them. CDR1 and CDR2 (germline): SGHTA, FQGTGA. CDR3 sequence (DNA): TGTGCCAGCAGCGCCGGACGGCACAATGAGCAGTTCTTC. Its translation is CASSAGRHNEQFF.

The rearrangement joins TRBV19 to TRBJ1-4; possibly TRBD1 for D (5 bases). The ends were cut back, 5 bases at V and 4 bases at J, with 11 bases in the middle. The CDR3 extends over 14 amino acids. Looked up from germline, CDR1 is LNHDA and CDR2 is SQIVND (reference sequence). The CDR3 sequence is CASSLTVNNEKLFF. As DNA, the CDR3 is TGTGCCAGTAGTCTGACAGTGAATAATGAAAAACTGTTTTTT.

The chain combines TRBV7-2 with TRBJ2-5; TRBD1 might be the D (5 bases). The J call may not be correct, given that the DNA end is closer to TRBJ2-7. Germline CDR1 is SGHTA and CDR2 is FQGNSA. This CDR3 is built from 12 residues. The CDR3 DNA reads TGTGCCAGCAGCTTCACTGACAGCGAGCAGTACTTC. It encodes CASSFTDSEQYF.

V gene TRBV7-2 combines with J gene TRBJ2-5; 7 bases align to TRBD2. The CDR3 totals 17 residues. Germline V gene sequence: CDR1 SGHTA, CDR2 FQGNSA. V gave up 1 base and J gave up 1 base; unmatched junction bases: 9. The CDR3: CASSLVASRGVQETQYF. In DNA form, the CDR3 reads TGTGCCAGCAGCTTAGTGGCGTCTCGGGGGGTCCAAGAGACCCAGTACTTC.

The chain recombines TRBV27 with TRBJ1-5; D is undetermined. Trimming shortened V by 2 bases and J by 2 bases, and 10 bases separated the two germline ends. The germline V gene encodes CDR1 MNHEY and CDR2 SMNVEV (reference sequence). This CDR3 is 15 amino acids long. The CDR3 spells CASSLGPRGNQPQHF. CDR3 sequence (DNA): TGTGCCAGCAGTTTAGGTCCCCGGGGCAATCAGCCCCAGCATTTT.

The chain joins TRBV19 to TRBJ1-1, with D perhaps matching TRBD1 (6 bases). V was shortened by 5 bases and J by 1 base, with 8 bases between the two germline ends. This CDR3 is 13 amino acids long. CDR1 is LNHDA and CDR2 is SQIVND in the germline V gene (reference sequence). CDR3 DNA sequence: TGTGCCAGTAGTGGGACAAAGAACACTGAAGCTTTCTTT. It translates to CASSGTKNTEAFF.

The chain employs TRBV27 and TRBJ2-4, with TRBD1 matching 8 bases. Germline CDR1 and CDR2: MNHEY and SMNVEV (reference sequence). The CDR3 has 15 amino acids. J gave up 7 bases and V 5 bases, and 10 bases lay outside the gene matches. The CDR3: CASSQTGTGSNIQYF. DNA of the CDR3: TGTGCCAGCAGTCAGACCGGGACAGGCAGTAACATTCAGTACTTC.

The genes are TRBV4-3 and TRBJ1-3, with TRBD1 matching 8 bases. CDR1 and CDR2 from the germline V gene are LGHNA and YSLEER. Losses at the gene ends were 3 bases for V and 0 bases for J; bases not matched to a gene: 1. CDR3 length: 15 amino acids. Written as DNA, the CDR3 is TGCGCCAGCAGCCAGGGACAGGACTCTGGAAACACCATATATTTT. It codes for CASSQGQDSGNTIYF.

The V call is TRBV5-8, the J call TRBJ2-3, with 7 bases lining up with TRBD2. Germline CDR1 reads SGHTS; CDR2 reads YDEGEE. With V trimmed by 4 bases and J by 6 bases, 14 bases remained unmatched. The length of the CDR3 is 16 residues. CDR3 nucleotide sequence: TGTGCCAGCAGCGTCGTCCCTAGCGGCCCTCGGGATACGCAGTATTTT. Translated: CASSVVPSGPRDTQYF. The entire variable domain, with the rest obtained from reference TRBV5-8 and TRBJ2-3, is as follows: EAGVTQSPTHLIKTRGQQATLRCSPISGHTSVYWYQQALGLGLQFLLWYDEGEERNRGNFPPRFSGRQFPNYSSELNVNALELEDSALYLCASSVVPSGPRDTQYFGPGTRLTVL.

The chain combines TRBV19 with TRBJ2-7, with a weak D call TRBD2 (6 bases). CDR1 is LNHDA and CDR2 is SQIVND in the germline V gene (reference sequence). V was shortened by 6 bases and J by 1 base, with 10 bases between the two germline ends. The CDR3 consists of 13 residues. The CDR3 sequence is CASSHLASYEQYF. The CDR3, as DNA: TGTGCCAGTAGCCATCTAGCGTCCTACGAGCAGTACTTC.

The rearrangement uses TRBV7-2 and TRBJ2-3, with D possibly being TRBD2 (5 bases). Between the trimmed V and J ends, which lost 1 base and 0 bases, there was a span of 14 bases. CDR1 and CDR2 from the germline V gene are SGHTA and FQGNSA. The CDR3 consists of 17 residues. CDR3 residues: CASSLERTITSTDTQYF. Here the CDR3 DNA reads TGTGCCAGCAGCTTAGAGCGGACCATAACTAGCACAGATACGCAGTATTTT.